This TCR beta chain emerged from a study of blood T cell repertoires in COVID-19. Some clones are missing from TCRdb's copy, which holds only in-frame ones; the method was immunoSEQ multiplex PCR. Altogether about 220,000 clones are present, about 90% being singletons, with the ten largest covering 1.9%. Germline V gives CDR1 SGHRS, CDR2 YFSETQ. The CDR3 length is 12 residues. The V end lost 2 bases, the J end lost 6 bases, and 9 bases lay between the germline ends. Sequenced material: peripheral blood. The TCR comes from a man in his forties with active or convalescent COVID-19. The V and J genes are TRBV5-1 and TRBJ2-7, with D uncertain. CDR3 sequence (DNA): TGCGCCAGCAGCTTTGGTCTCGGCGAGCAGTACTTC. It yields the protein CASSFGLGEQYF.